The entry below describes one T cell receptor beta chain. The antigen is unknown. This CDR3 contains 13 residues. V dropped 11 bases and J dropped 1 base, with 14 bases sitting between them. Per the germline V gene, CDR1 is MNHNS and CDR2 is SASEGT. The data belong to a study of human T cells and chemical hapten exposure. As to time point: patch test 2, 6 weeks after DPC sensitization. The treatment: therapeutic diphenylcyclopropenone sensitization with weekly scalp DPC. General study results and limits: The donor cohort had alopecia, so its immune response may not match that of healthy people.

MiXCR, applied by TCRdb to the RACE reads, yields one record per CDR3 protein. Here the sample spans some 80,000 distinct CDR3 sequences, approximately 10% being singletons. This clonotype was obtained from a man in his late teens or twenties with alopecia areata. Some clones in this sample may be carry-over from other donors' samples. The V call is TRBV6-1, the J call TRBJ2-5; D may match TRBD1 or TRBD2 (5 bases each). The sample in question was whole blood, obtained in connection with sensitization to the hapten diphenylcyclopropenone (DPC). DNA for the CDR3: TGTGCCGCAGGGAGACACTTCCAAGAGACCCAGTACTTC. Its translation: CAAGRHFQETQYF.